Described below is a single T cell receptor (beta chain) sequence and its context. The sample belongs to a study of blood T cells in healthy people across ages. Total RNA was isolated from each sample in quantities of at least 5 micrograms. The CDR3 has 15 residues. Trimming took 3 bases from V and 1 from J, leaving 10 bases between them. Germline V gene lookup returns CDR1 SGHTA and CDR2 FQGNSA. Alongside a J-beta primer mix, a sample-barcoded 5' primer served in a second PCR lasting about 7 to 12 cycles. MiXCR, run by TCRdb on the 5' RACE reads, gives a single entry per CDR3 protein. The sample shows 1.5 million to 2 million distinct CDR3 sequences, 30% to 40% of them seen only once.

The V call is TRBV7-2, the J call TRBJ2-1; D is possibly TRBD1 or TRBD2 (7 bases each). The clonotype was recovered from a human donor in good health. Sequencing was done on a sample of blood. As DNA, the CDR3 is TGTGCCAGCAGCTTTCAGGGGGGGTCCTACAATGAGCAGTTCTTC. As protein: CASSFQGGSYNEQFF.